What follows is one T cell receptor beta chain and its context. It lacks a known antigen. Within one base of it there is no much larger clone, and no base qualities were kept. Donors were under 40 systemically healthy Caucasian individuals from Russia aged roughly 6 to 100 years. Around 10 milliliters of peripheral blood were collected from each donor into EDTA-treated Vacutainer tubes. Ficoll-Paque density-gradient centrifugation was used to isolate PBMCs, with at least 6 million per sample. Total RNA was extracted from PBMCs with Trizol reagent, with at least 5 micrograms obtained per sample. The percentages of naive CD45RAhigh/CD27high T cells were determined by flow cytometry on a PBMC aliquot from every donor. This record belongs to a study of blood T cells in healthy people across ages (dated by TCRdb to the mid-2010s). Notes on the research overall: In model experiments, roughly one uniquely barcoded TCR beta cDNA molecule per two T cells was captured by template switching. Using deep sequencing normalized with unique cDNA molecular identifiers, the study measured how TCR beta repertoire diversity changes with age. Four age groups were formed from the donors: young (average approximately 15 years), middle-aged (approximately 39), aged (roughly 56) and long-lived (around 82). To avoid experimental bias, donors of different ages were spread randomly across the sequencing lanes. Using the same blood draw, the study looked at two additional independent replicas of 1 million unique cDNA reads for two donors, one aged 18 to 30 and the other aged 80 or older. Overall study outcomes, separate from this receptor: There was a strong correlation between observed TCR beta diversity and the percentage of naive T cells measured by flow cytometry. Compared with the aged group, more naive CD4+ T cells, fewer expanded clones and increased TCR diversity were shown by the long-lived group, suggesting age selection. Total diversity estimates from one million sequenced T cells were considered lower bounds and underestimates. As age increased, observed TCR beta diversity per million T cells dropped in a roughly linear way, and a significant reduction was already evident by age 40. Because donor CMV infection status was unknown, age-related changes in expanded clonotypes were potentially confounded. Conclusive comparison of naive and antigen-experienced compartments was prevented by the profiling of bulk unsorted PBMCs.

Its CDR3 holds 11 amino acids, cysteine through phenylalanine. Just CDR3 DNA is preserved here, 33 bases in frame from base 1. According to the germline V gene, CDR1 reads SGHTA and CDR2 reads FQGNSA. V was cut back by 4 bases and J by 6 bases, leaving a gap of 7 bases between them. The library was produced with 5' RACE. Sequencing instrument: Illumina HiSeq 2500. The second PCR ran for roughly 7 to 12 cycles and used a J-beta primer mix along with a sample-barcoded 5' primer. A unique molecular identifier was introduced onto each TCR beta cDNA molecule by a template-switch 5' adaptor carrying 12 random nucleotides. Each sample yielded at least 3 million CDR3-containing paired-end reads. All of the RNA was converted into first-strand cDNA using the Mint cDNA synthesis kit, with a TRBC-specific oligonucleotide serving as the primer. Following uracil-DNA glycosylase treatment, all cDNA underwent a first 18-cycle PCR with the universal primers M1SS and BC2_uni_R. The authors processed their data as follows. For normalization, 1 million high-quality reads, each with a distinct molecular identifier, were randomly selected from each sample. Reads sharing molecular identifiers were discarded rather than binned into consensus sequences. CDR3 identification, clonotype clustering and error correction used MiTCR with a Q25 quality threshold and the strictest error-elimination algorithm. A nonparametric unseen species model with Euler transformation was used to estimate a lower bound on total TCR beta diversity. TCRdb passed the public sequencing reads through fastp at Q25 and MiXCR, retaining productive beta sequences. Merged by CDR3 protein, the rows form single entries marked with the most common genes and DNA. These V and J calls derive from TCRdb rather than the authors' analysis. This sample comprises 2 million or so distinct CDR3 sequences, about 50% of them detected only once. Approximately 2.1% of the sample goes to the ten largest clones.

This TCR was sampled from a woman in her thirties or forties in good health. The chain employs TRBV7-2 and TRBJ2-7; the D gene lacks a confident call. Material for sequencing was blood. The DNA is TGTGCCAGCAGCTCCCTCCTCGAGCAGTACTTC. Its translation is CASSSLLEQYF. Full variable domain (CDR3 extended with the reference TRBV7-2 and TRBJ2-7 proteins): GAGVSQSPSNKVTEKGKDVELRCDPISGHTALYWYRQSLGQGLEFLIYFQGNSAPDKSGLPSDRFSAERTGGSVSTLTIQRTQQEDSAVYLCASSSLLEQYFGPGTRLTVT.